This T cell receptor beta chain emerged from a study of cytomegalovirus exposure and HLA in healthy donors. Notes on the study in general: HLA alleles showed associations with some 15,000 TCR beta sequences in a later analysis, at a 0.05 false discovery rate. Using the classifier, cytomegalovirus status was reportedly diagnosed with high specificity and sensitivity. One later analysis reportedly identified an Asian-associated ancestry cluster that showed fewer N-insertions than the approximately 670-donor mean.

V was shortened by 1 base and J by 0 bases, with 12 bases between the two germline ends. The CDR3 is made up of 16 amino acids. Per germline, CDR1 SGDLS and CDR2 YYNGEE. Amplification used 60 Vbeta primers and 13 Jbeta primers. The table came from immunoSEQ multiplex PCR; TCRdb's copy has only in-frame clones and leaves some out. The sample has approximately 180,000 clones; about 76% are singletons. Remarks on this clone: Its antigen is unknown.

Sequencing was carried out using PBMCs. The sequence came from a woman aged 45 to 65 in good health and CMV-seronegative. The chain joins TRBV9 to TRBJ2-3; D not resolved. The CDR3 here is CASSVLLQPSTDTQYF. DNA of the CDR3: TGTGCCAGCAGCGTACTCTTACAGCCTAGCACAGATACGCAGTATTTT.